This is a list of T cell receptor beta chains from one sample in a study of CD8+ T cells in alopecia areata. Sequenced by immunoSEQ multiplex PCR; TCRdb stores in-frame clones only, minus some. The repertoire holds some 170,000 clones, 58% seen once, with roughly 17% in the top ten. The sequences come from CD4+ T cells sorted from blood, collected at approximately week 60, from a patient treated with tofacitinib. The source is a human donor with alopecia areata. Both conserved end residues are trimmed from each CDR3. Each record gives: J gene, V gene, CDR3 protein.

J: TRBJ2-5
V: TRBV14
CDR3: ASSQHLGNQY

J: TRBJ1-2
V: TRBV6-4
CDR3: ASSEFAGITYGYT

J: TRBJ1-5
V: TRBV5-6
CDR3: ASSVWDRENQPQH

J: TRBJ1-1
V: TRBV25-1
CDR3: ASSDTQWNPEAF

J: TRBJ1-1
V: TRBV28
CDR3: ATLAGGWTEAF

J: TRBJ2-6
V: TRBV2
CDR3: ASSIGVGGANVLT

J: TRBJ2-5
V: TRBV6-5
CDR3: ASSLRDTETQY

J: TRBJ2-5
V: TRBV14
CDR3: ASSLGAQETQY

J: TRBJ2-7
V: TRBV29-1
CDR3: SVEGGGGYEQY

J: TRBJ1-5
V: TRBV12-2
CDR3: ARPRQTRTHQPQH

J: TRBJ1-2
V: TRBV29-1
CDR3: SGVINYGYT

J: TRBJ2-3
V: TRBV7-8
CDR3: ASSLGRGRTDTQY

J: TRBJ2-5
V: TRBV27
CDR3: ASSSRTVDHRETQY

J: TRBJ2-3
V: TRBV10-3
CDR3: AISERRGTSTDTQY

J: TRBJ2-2
V: TRBV7-9
CDR3: ADARDTGELF

J: TRBJ2-1
V: TRBV7-9
CDR3: ASSSKEDEQF

J: TRBJ1-4
V: TRBV19
CDR3: ASSRTGGDLEKLF

J: TRBJ1-1
V: TRBV30
CDR3: AWSRTNTEAF

J: TRBJ1-2
V: TRBV11-2
CDR3: ASSPGWGYGYT

J: TRBJ1-2
V: TRBV30
CDR3: AWSPDRNYGYT

J: TRBJ1-2
V: TRBV29-1
CDR3: SVESQGPGGYT

J: TRBJ1-2
V: TRBV19
CDR3: ASRRHGPTGYDYGYT

J: TRBJ2-1
V: TRBV19
CDR3: ASNPAGGPLQF

J: TRBJ2-7
V: TRBV19
CDR3: ASSTGPAGYEQY